The next 14 T cell receptor beta chains were all read from a single sample in a study of CD8 T cells in Susac syndrome (dated by TCRdb to between 2019 and 2020). The library came from the immunoSEQ multiplex PCR assay. RNA was extracted using the RNeasy kit, and about 0.5 to 1 microgram was reverse transcribed with random hexamers. TCRdb applied fastp at Q25 and MiXCR to the public reads, then kept only in-frame beta chains. Rows are unified per CDR3 protein, each entry keeping the most common DNA and genes. Present in this sample are roughly 200,000 distinct CDR3 sequences, just under 95% of which were seen just once. Jointly, the top ten make up 0.085% to 0.1% of the sample. The sequenced sample was CD4+ T cells from PBMCs. The receptor source for this set is a human donor with Susac syndrome.

The V gene is TRBV5-1, the J gene TRBJ2-7, with 9 bases that match TRBD1. V dropped 4 bases and J dropped 6; count of bases not matched to a gene: 5. Germline CDR1 is SGHRS and CDR2 is YFSETQ. This CDR3 has 13 amino acids. CDR3 region: CASSPDRGSEQYF. CDR3 nucleotide sequence: TGCGCCAGCAGCCCGGACAGGGGATCCGAGCAGTACTTC.

V is TRBV20-1 and J is TRBJ2-3, with TRBD2 identical over 9 bases. The germline V gene encodes CDR1 DFQATT and CDR2 SNEGSKA (reference sequence). Trimming took 5 bases from V and 7 from J; bases not matched to a gene: 7. CDR3 length equals 13 residues. The CDR3 sequence: CSAWRGGINTQYF. CDR3 in DNA: TGCAGTGCTTGGCGGGGGGGCATAAATACGCAGTATTTT.

The chain carries TRBV7-9 and TRBJ1-1; D not certain. Trimming left V 1 base short and J 5 bases short, with 8 bases between. CDR3 length: 13 residues. Germline lookup yields CDR1 SEHNR and CDR2 FQNEAQ (reference sequence). The CDR3 spells CASSLEPRTEAFF. Written as DNA, the CDR3 is TGTGCCAGCAGCTTAGAACCGAGGACTGAAGCTTTCTTT.

The rearrangement uses TRBV7-9 and TRBJ2-7, with TRBD1 matching 9 bases. Germline CDR1 SEHNR, CDR2 FQNEAQ (reference sequence). CDR3 length: 16 residues. The trim removed 1 base at V and 3 bases at J, leaving 7 bases unmatched. This chain's CDR3 is CASSLGAGTGFYEQYF. CDR3 bases: TGTGCCAGCAGCTTAGGTGCGGGGACAGGGTTCTACGAGCAGTACTTC. Filled out from reference TRBV7-9 and TRBJ2-7, the complete variable domain reads DTGVSQNPRHKITKRGQNVTFRCDPISEHNRLYWYRQTLGQGPEFLTYFQNEAQLEKSRLLSDRFSAERPKGSFSTLEIQRTEQGDSAMYLCASSLGAGTGFYEQYFGPGTRLTVT.

V and J are TRBV5-1 and TRBJ1-2, with D perhaps TRBD1 (6 bases). Trimming took 3 bases from V and 6 from J, leaving 15 bases between them. Germline assignment: CDR1 SGHRS and CDR2 YFSETQ. The CDR3 runs 14 residues. CDR3 coding DNA: TGCGCCAGCAGCTGGGGGCGCAGGGAGGATGGCTACACCTTC. It encodes CASSWGRREDGYTF.

This chain links TRBV5-1 with TRBJ1-2, with 10 bases lining up with TRBD1. CDR1 is SGHRS, CDR2 YFSETQ, per germline. V dropped 3 bases and J dropped 8; count of bases not matched to a gene: 7. This CDR3 is 14 amino acids long. In DNA, the CDR3 is TGCGCCAGCAGCTCTGGCCGGGACAGGGGCGGCTACACCTTC. Its protein product is CASSSGRDRGGYTF.

The V and J genes are TRBV6-1 and TRBJ1-2; D gene ambiguous. The ends were cut back, 1 base at V and 9 bases at J, with 9 bases in the middle. Germline loops: CDR1 MNHNS, CDR2 SASEGT. This CDR3 spans 12 amino acids. CDR3 sequence: CASSEVPMSYTF. Written as DNA, the CDR3 is TGTGCCAGCAGTGAAGTCCCGATGAGCTACACCTTC.

The chain joins TRBV6-5 to TRBJ1-2; D remains ambiguous. The length of the CDR3 is 15 residues. V was cut by 6 bases and J by 2 bases, with 16 bases left in between. Germline V gives CDR1 MNHEY, CDR2 SVGAGI. The CDR3 here is CASSPQPNLNYGYTF. CDR3 in DNA: TGTGCCAGCAGCCCACAGCCAAACCTGAACTATGGCTACACCTTC.

This chain uses TRBV7-2 with TRBJ1-2; a weak D match, TRBD1 (6 bases). Trimming left V 7 bases short and J 3 bases short, with 15 bases between. Germline CDR1 is SGHTA and CDR2 is FQGNSA. The CDR3 is 14 amino acids. The CDR3 region has the DNA TGTGCCAGCAACACAGGGTTTCGCGACTATGGCTACACCTTC. This translates into CASNTGFRDYGYTF. The full variable domain, rest sourced from reference TRBV7-2 and TRBJ1-2, is GAGVSQSPSNKVTEKGKDVELRCDPISGHTALYWYRQSLGQGLEFLIYFQGNSAPDKSGLPSDRFSAERTGGSVSTLTIQRTQQEDSAVYLCASNTGFRDYGYTFGSGTRLTVV.

V usage is TRBV3-1 and J usage is TRBJ1-3; D ambiguous. The CDR3 runs to 13 residues. CDR1 and CDR2 (germline): LGHDT, YNNKEL (reference sequence). Trimming took off 0 bases at V and 15 bases at J, with 15 bases between the two ends. CDR3 bases: TGTGCCAGCAGCCAAGAGCGGAGAAGGGCCGAATATTTT. This gives the protein CASSQERRRAEYF.

V usage is TRBV28 and J usage is TRBJ2-2; possibly TRBD2 for D (6 bases). The ends were cut back, 6 bases at V and 9 bases at J, with 17 bases in the middle. The CDR3 is made up of 14 amino acids. The germline V gene has CDR1 MDHEN and CDR2 SYDVKM. The CDR3 nucleotides read TGTGCCAGCAGCTCCGGGACTCCCAAGCGGGAGCTGTTTTTT. This translates into CASSSGTPKRELFF. The full variable domain, its missing parts supplied by reference TRBV28 and TRBJ2-2, is DVKVTQSSRYLVKRTGEKVFLECVQDMDHENMFWYRQDPGLGLRLIYFSYDVKMKEKGDIPEGYSVSREKKERFSLILESASTNQTSMYLCASSSGTPKRELFFGEGSRLTVL.

J is TRBJ2-1 and V is TRBV2; D unclear. The CDR3 runs 13 residues. Trimming removed 2 bases at V and 4 bases at J, with 6 bases between. Germline assignment: CDR1 SNHLY and CDR2 FYNNEI. In nucleotides, the CDR3 is TGTGCCAGCAGTGAATGGCGTTACAATGAGCAGTTCTTC. Its translation: CASSEWRYNEQFF.

This chain uses TRBV29-1 with TRBJ2-3; D is unclear. In germline, CDR1 is SQVTM, CDR2 ANQGSEA. The CDR3 contains 12 residues. V lost 2 bases and J 4 bases, leaving 7 bases between the germline ends. In nucleotides, the CDR3 is TGCAGCGTTGAATTGTTGGCAGATACGCAGTATTTT. This encodes CSVELLADTQYF.

V usage is TRBV5-4 and J usage is TRBJ2-3; 9 nucleotides line up with TRBD2. CDR1 is SGHNT, CDR2 YYREEE, per germline (reference sequence). V lost 2 bases and J lost 6; bases outside the gene matches: 13. CDR3 length: 17 residues. CDR3 in DNA: TGTGCCAGCAGCTTTGGAGGGGGTAGCGGGAGTACGGATACGCAGTATTTT. Amino acid sequence: CASSFGGGSGSTDTQYF.